This record covers a single TCR beta chain. The sample contains more than one DNA sequence encoding this CDR3. Germline V gene lookup returns CDR1 LNHDA and CDR2 SQIVND (reference sequence). The ends were cut back, 2 bases at V and 6 bases at J, with 11 bases in the middle. This CDR3 contains 14 residues. This record belongs to a study of sequential checkpoint blockade in melanoma. Profiled with immunoSEQ multiplex PCR; TCRdb holds only in-frame clones, not every one. Of more than 5,500 clones listed, less than 25% are singletons. Sample treatment: randomized to nivolumab then ipilimumab (arm A) or the reverse (arm B).

The sequenced sample was tumor tissue (inferred from file names), obtained from a patient given nivolumab and ipilimumab in sequence. The TCR originated in a human donor with melanoma. This chain links TRBV19 with TRBJ2-1; no clear D. The CDR3 bases are TGTGCCAGTAGTATATCCGGCAGGCTCAATGAGCAGTTCTTC. Encoded protein: CASSISGRLNEQFF.